These 8 T cell receptor beta chains were all obtained from the same sample, sequenced in a study of cytomegalovirus exposure and HLA in healthy donors. Vbeta (60) and Jbeta (13) primers were used in the PCR. Sequenced by immunoSEQ multiplex PCR; TCRdb stores in-frame clones only, minus some. The sample shows about 150,000 clones, and 1.5% to 2% sits with its ten largest clones. The source material was PBMCs. These receptors were taken from a woman aged 50 to 60 in good health and CMV-seronegative.

The J gene is TRBJ2-5, the V gene TRBV7-9; D remains unclear. With 6 bases removed from V and 2 bases from J, the gap between germline ends came to 10 bases. The CDR3 covers 13 residues. CDR1 and CDR2 (germline): SEHNR, FQNEAQ (reference sequence). DNA for the CDR3: TGTGCCAGCAGTTTGACAAATCAAGAGACCCAGTACTTC. This sequence encodes CASSLTNQETQYF.

The J gene is TRBJ2-5, the V gene TRBV5-4, with 7 bases identical to TRBD2. Trimming took 2 bases from V and 3 from J; bases not matched to a gene: 16. From germline, CDR1 is SGHNT and CDR2 YYREEE (reference sequence). The CDR3 loop spans 18 amino acids. The CDR3: CASSLRFGDGGSKETQYF. Written as DNA, the CDR3 is TGTGCCAGCAGCTTACGGTTCGGGGACGGGGGGAGTAAAGAGACCCAGTACTTC.

The V and J genes are TRBV28 and TRBJ2-7; TRBD1 agrees at 9 bases. Germline V gives CDR1 MDHEN, CDR2 SYDVKM. V shed 7 bases and J 6 bases; nucleotides not matched to a gene: 13. This CDR3 is 15 amino acids long. The CDR3 coding sequence is TGTGCCAGCATATCTCCGGGACAGGGCGCCGGCGAGCAGTACTTC. Its protein product is CASISPGQGAGEQYF.

The chain links TRBV28 to TRBJ2-5, with 9 bases lining up with TRBD2. Germline CDR1 is MDHEN and CDR2 is SYDVKM. The CDR3 spans 14 residues. V lost 8 bases to trimming and J lost 1 base; unmatched junction nucleotides: 5. The CDR3 region has the DNA TGTGCCAGCGGCCTAGCGGGGACCCAAGAGACCCAGTACTTC. Amino acids: CASGLAGTQETQYF.

This chain joins TRBV25-1 and TRBJ1-2; D unresolved. Looked up from germline, CDR1 is MGHDK and CDR2 is SYGVNS. This CDR3 spans 13 amino acids. The V end was cut by 8 bases, the J end by 6 bases, with 16 bases between. The CDR3 reads CASSQDGLNGYTF. The CDR3 DNA follows: TGTGCCAGCTCCCAGGATGGGTTAAATGGCTACACCTTC.

This chain links TRBV1 with TRBJ2-7; the table's D gene call, TRBD1, was not cross checked with the DNA. TRBV1 is termed a pseudogene. The CDR3 is made up of 11 amino acids. This CDR3 is CTSIRGGEQYF. The CDR3 DNA follows: TGCACCAGCATAAGAGGGGGCGAGCAGTACTTC.

The chain is built from TRBV6-6 and TRBJ1-5, with TRBD1 identical over 7 bases. Germline-derived CDR1 and CDR2 are MNHNY and SVGAGI (reference sequence). This CDR3 is built from 15 residues. With V trimmed by 5 bases and J by 6 bases, 10 bases remained unmatched. The CDR3 loop is CASSPPDRVAQPQHF. The CDR3 coding sequence is TGTGCCAGCAGTCCCCCCGACAGGGTGGCTCAGCCCCAGCATTTT.

V gene TRBV7-9 combines with J gene TRBJ1-2; tentatively, D is TRBD1 (6 bases). The V end lost 6 bases, the J end lost 2 bases, and 16 bases lay between the germline ends. This CDR3 has 15 residues. Germline CDR1 reads SEHNR; CDR2 reads FQNEAQ (reference sequence). CDR3 sequence (DNA): TGTGCCAGCAGTTCCTCCGGGACACCGAACTATGGCTACACCTTC. Its protein product is CASSSSGTPNYGYTF.